Each of the 10 T cell receptor beta chains below was sequenced from the same sample in a study of T-cell memory formation after mild COVID-19. Using its own MiXCR run on the 5' RACE reads, TCRdb lists one record per CDR3 protein. The repertoire holds 100,000 to 150,000 distinct CDR3 sequences, with approximately 15% as singletons. The specimen sequenced was PBMCs or a T cell subset sorted from them (not recorded which). The receptor set was obtained from a man aged 18 to 29 who had mild COVID-19 (a few samples of this study predate the infection). Cell type and time point are not known.

The CDR3 region has the DNA TGTGCCAGCAGCTTAACAACCGCCCCACCCCTCCACTTT. Encoded protein: CASSLTTAPPLHF. The chain is built from TRBV7-2 and TRBJ1-6; D gene unclear. The length of the CDR3 is 13 residues. Trimming took off 2 bases at V and 11 bases at J, with 10 bases between the two ends. Per the germline V gene, CDR1 is SGHTA and CDR2 is FQGNSA.

CDR3 bases: TGTGCCAGCAGTGAAATTACTGGACAGCCCCAGCATTTT. As protein: CASSEITGQPQHF. J is TRBJ1-5 and V is TRBV6-1; D remains unclear. The V gene lost 2 bases and the J gene lost 7 bases, with 9 bases spanning the gap. Per germline, CDR1 MNHNS and CDR2 SASEGT. This CDR3 has 13 residues.

The chain employs TRBV20-1 and TRBJ1-2, with 7 bases lining up with TRBD1. The germline CDR1 and CDR2 sequences are DFQATT and SNEGSKA (reference sequence). This CDR3 contains 13 residues. The V gene end was trimmed by 8 bases and the J gene end by 2 bases; junction bases not matched to a gene: 8. CDR3 DNA sequence: TGCAGTACCCTGGGGACAGCCAACTATGGCTACACCTTC. It codes for CSTLGTANYGYTF.

The chain carries TRBV7-2 and TRBJ2-7; TRBD1 matches 11 bases. CDR3 size: 13 residues. Per the germline V gene, CDR1 is SGHTA and CDR2 is FQGNSA. With 3 bases clipped from V and 6 bases from J, the junction kept 1 base outside the gene matches. The chain's CDR3 is CASSLDRGPEQYV. The CDR3 region has the DNA TGTGCCAGCAGCTTGGACAGGGGGCCCGAGCAGTACGTC.

This clonotype was found a few times. V and J are TRBV9 and TRBJ2-3, with 11 bases identical to TRBD2. Germline V lookup: CDR1 SGDLS, CDR2 YYNGEE. With V trimmed by 4 bases and J by 5 bases, 9 bases remained unmatched. This CDR3 has 16 amino acids. CDR3 loop: CASSLISGGAEDTQYF. CDR3 coding DNA: TGTGCCAGCAGCCTTATTAGCGGGGGGGCCGAAGATACGCAGTATTTT.

This clonotype showed up just a few times. The rearrangement uses TRBV11-2 and TRBJ2-1, with D possibly TRBD2 on 6 matching bases. There are 19 residues in the CDR3. Germline CDR1 reads SGHAT; CDR2 reads FQNNGV. The V end was cut by 4 bases, the J end by 0 bases, with 22 bases between. In DNA form, the CDR3 reads TGTGCCAGCAGCTCCAGGGCAGCGGGCGCCCCGAGCTCCTACAATGAGCAGTTCTTC. As protein: CASSSRAAGAPSSYNEQFF.

The chain carries TRBV5-1 and TRBJ2-3; possibly TRBD1 for D (6 bases). There are 15 residues in the CDR3. Trimming removed 9 bases from V and 2 bases from J, with 19 bases in between. Germline loops: CDR1 SGHRS, CDR2 YFSETQ. The CDR3 sequence: CATRVLTGTTDTQYF. The CDR3 DNA reads TGCGCCACAAGGGTCCTGACAGGAACCACAGATACGCAGTATTTT.

The chain links TRBV5-1 to TRBJ1-3, with D unclear. The V end was cut by 7 bases, the J end by 1 base, with 9 bases between. Germline CDR1 and CDR2: SGHRS and YFSETQ. The CDR3 is made up of 13 amino acids. The CDR3 DNA is TGCGCCAGCGACGAAGGGTCTGGAAACACCATATATTTT. Translating gives CASDEGSGNTIYF.

This clonotype was seen many times. The chain couples TRBV2 to TRBJ2-1; the match to TRBD2 covers 11 bases. This CDR3 spans 12 amino acids. Germline values: CDR1 SNHLY, CDR2 FYNNEI. V trimming: 6 bases; J trimming: 12 bases; junction bases outside the gene matches: 4. In nucleotides, the CDR3 is TGTGCCAGCAGGGCTAGCGGGGGGTCGCAGTTCTTC. It yields the protein CASRASGGSQFF.

This clonotype has more than one count but fewer than ten. The chain couples TRBV7-2 to TRBJ2-3; the D is unclear. CDR3 length equals 14 residues. Germline CDR1 is SGHTA and CDR2 is FQGNSA. The V and J ends lost 0 bases and 2 bases respectively, with 6 bases between them. For the CDR3, the DNA is TGTGCCAGCAGCTTAGCGGAATACACAGATACGCAGTATTTT. Amino acids: CASSLAEYTDTQYF.